This T cell receptor (beta chain) was recorded in a study of cytomegalovirus exposure and HLA in healthy donors. Sequencing used immunoSEQ multiplex PCR; TCRdb keeps in-frame clones, though not all of them. Among approximately 110,000 clones, 85% to 95% were seen once, and the ten largest hold over 1%. This TCR was recovered from a woman under 30 in good health and CMV-seronegative. What was sequenced was PBMCs.

DNA for the CDR3: TGTGCCAGCAGCCTGTTGGGACAGGGGATTGTAGTTGATGGCTACACCTTC. This codes for CASSLLGQGIVVDGYTF. V gene TRBV28 combines with J gene TRBJ1-2; TRBD1 agrees at 10 bases. CDR1 and CDR2 from the germline V gene are MDHEN and SYDVKM. V was pared by 6 bases and J by 6 bases, with 16 bases of the junction left unmatched. The CDR3 extends over 17 amino acids.